This T cell receptor (beta chain) was identified in a study of cytomegalovirus exposure and HLA in healthy donors. Germline V gives CDR1 LGHNA, CDR2 YNFKEQ. The CDR3 loop spans 16 amino acids. Trimming shortened V by 8 bases and J by 0 bases, and 18 bases separated the two germline ends. Regarding the study as a whole: V segments that were indistinguishable, TRBV6-2 and TRBV6-3 among them, were omitted from analysis. Among the sequence variants, a highly shared cluster was likely an artifact of sequencing.

In regard to this clone: As yet, its antigen is unknown.

The PCR ran on 60 Vbeta and 13 Jbeta primers. The method was immunoSEQ multiplex PCR; TCRdb's version includes in-frame clones alone and lacks a portion of them. The repertoire includes some 250,000 clones, about four fifths of them detected once, and 5% to 6% sits in the top ten. J is TRBJ2-3 and V is TRBV4-2; the D gene is possibly TRBD2 (5 bases). Specimen: PBMCs. This TCR derives from a woman aged 35 to 49 in good health and CMV-seropositive. The DNA of the CDR3 is TGTGCCAGCGTCCCGTCCCTGCGGACTAGCACAGATACGCAGTATTTT. It encodes CASVPSLRTSTDTQYF.